This entry describes one T cell receptor beta chain. Its antigen is currently unknown. These data originate in a study of T cells in pancreatic ductal adenocarcinoma. Notes on the study in general: Unique clonotypes were roughly 8-fold more numerous in blood than in tumor.

Profiling relied on immunoSEQ multiplex PCR, and the TCRdb table lists in-frame clones only, not all of them. The sample has around 94,000 clones; more than 90% are singletons. Surgery without prior neoadjuvant therapy was the treatment of the selected pancreatic ductal adenocarcinoma patients. Germline trimming cut 2 bases from V and 4 bases from J; bases unmatched to any gene: 7. The CDR3 totals 15 residues. The V gene's germline CDR1 is SGHAT and CDR2 FQNNGV. The chain joins TRBV11-2 to TRBJ2-7, with 8 bases that match TRBD1. This receptor was identified in a human donor with pancreatic ductal adenocarcinoma. The sample comprised PBMCs. CDR3 sequence (DNA): TGTGCCAGCAGCTTAAGTGGGACAGGCTTTTACGAGCAGTACTTC. This encodes CASSLSGTGFYEQYF.